This record covers a single TCR beta chain. These data originate in a study of T cell changes during pregnancy in multiple sclerosis. V gave up 0 bases and J gave up 8 bases, with 13 bases separating them. CDR1 and CDR2 (germline): SGHAT, FQNNGV. The length of the CDR3 is 14 residues. Profiled with immunoSEQ multiplex PCR; TCRdb holds only in-frame clones, not every one. The sample lists roughly 75,000 clones, just over 90% occurring once. The sample was peripheral blood, taken after pregnancy. The V and J genes are TRBV11-2 and TRBJ1-2; the D gene is possibly TRBD1 (6 bases). This clonotype was sampled from a female donor in good health, enrolled as a control in a pregnancy study. The CDR3 spells CASSLEIYQGGYTF. CDR3 coding DNA: TGTGCCAGCAGCTTAGAAATCTATCAGGGGGGCTACACCTTC.